Each of the 20 T cell receptor beta chains below was sequenced from the same sample in a study of beta chain features in type 1 diabetes. Every bit of the isolated RNA underwent reverse transcription, so sequencing read expressed TCRB transcripts. Data came from immunoSEQ multiplex PCR; TCRdb stores just in-frame clones and leaves some out. The data contain a few hundred thousand clones, about 29% of them singletons. The sequenced material came from naive CD4+ T cells from blood. The receptors originated from a man between 18 and 29 years old in good health.

The chain recombines TRBV25-1 with TRBJ2-5, with a tentative D call TRBD2 (5 bases). V was pared by 1 base and J by 3 bases, with 9 bases between. CDR3 length: 14 residues. Germline V gene sequence: CDR1 MGHDK, CDR2 SYGVNS. The CDR3 DNA is TGTGCCAGCAGTGAATTTGGACTTAAAGAGACCCAGTACTTC. This codes for CASSEFGLKETQYF. Variable domain in full (rest from reference TRBV25-1 and TRBJ2-5): EADIYQTPRYLVIGTGKKITLECSQTMGHDKMYWYQQDPGMELHLIHYSYGVNSTEKGDLSSESTVSRIRTEHFPLTLESARPSHTSQYLCASSEFGLKETQYFGPGTRLLVL.

Concerning this clone itself: Other DNA sequences in this sample translate to the same CDR3. V is TRBV28 and J is TRBJ2-7; no clear D. Germline CDR1 MDHEN, CDR2 SYDVKM. This CDR3 comprises 11 residues. Trimming left V 6 bases short and J 3 bases short, with 6 bases between. CDR3 DNA sequence: TGTGCCAGCAGCCCCCGCTACGAGCAGTACTTC. It specifies CASSPRYEQYF.

This clone occurred a few times. This chain connects TRBV14 to TRBJ2-1, with 11 positions matching TRBD2. The J segment lost 2 bases and the V segment lost 0 bases, leaving 6 bases of the junction unmatched. CDR1 SGHDN and CDR2 FVKESK come from the germline V gene. CDR3 length: 18 residues. This CDR3 is CASSQESSGRIPYNEQFF. For the CDR3, the DNA is TGTGCCAGCAGCCAAGAATCTAGCGGGAGGATCCCCTACAATGAGCAGTTCTTC.

There are a few counts of this clone. The chain joins TRBV7-2 to TRBJ2-6; 8 bases are shared with TRBD1. Germline CDR1 reads SGHTA; CDR2 reads FQGNSA. CDR3 size: 18 residues. Trimming took 0 bases from V and 2 from J; bases not matched to a gene: 6. CDR3 DNA: TGTGCCAGCAGCTTAGCGAGGCAGGGGGCGCCTGGGGCCAACGTCCTGACTTTC. Its protein is CASSLARQGAPGANVLTF.

This clone was observed a few times. This sequence joins TRBV28 and TRBJ1-2, with D maybe TRBD1 (5 bases). Between the trimmed V and J ends, which lost 6 bases and 7 bases, there was a span of 15 bases. This CDR3 has 13 amino acids. The V gene's germline CDR1 is MDHEN and CDR2 SYDVKM. CDR3 in DNA: TGTGCCAGCAGACCGCGACTGAGGGGTGGCTACACCTTC. Its translation is CASRPRLRGGYTF.

This chain connects TRBV7-9 to TRBJ2-1, with D perhaps assigned TRBD1 or TRBD2 (5 bases each). Germline V lookup: CDR1 SEHNR, CDR2 FQNEAQ (reference sequence). This CDR3 contains 15 residues. V was cut by 0 bases and J by 4 bases, with 10 bases left in between. CDR3 loop: CASSLARGPYNEQFF. The DNA of the CDR3 is TGTGCCAGCAGCTTAGCGAGGGGCCCTTACAATGAGCAGTTCTTC.

J is TRBJ2-1 and V is TRBV5-1; 7 bases fit TRBD2. The CDR3 has 13 residues. CDR1 is SGHRS and CDR2 is YFSETQ in the germline V gene. Trimming cost V 6 bases and J 7 bases; bases outside gene matches: 7. The CDR3 region is CASTWEGLNEQFF. The CDR3 coding sequence is TGCGCCAGCACCTGGGAGGGGCTGAATGAGCAGTTCTTC. Combining the CDR3 with reference TRBV5-1 and TRBJ2-1 gives the whole variable domain KAGVTQTPRYLIKTRGQQVTLSCSPISGHRSVSWYQQTPGQGLQFLFEYFSETQRNKGNFPGRFSGRQFSNSRSEMNVSTLELGDSALYLCASTWEGLNEQFFGPGTRLTVL.

This clone turned up a few times. V gene TRBV30 combines with J gene TRBJ1-1, with D unresolved. V gave up 5 bases and J gave up 5 bases, with 9 bases separating them. CDR3 length: 11 residues. Germline assignment: CDR1 GTSNPN and CDR2 SVGIG (reference sequence). This chain's CDR3 is CAWEQVTEAFF. The DNA of the CDR3 is TGTGCCTGGGAGCAGGTTACTGAAGCTTTCTTT. The full variable domain, in which reference TRBV30 and TRBJ1-1 provide the parts outside the CDR3, is SQTIHQWPATLVQPVGSPLSLECTVEGTSNPNLYWYRQAAGRGLQLLFYSVGIGQISSEVPQNLSASRPQDRQFILSSKKLLLSDSGFYLCAWEQVTEAFFGQGTRLTVV.

This clone was observed a few times. The chain recombines TRBV25-1 with TRBJ2-7; TRBD1 is a possible D gene (5 bases). This CDR3 is built from 13 residues. From germline, CDR1 is MGHDK and CDR2 SYGVNS. V gave up 5 bases and J gave up 3 bases, with 11 bases separating them. The CDR3 nucleotides are TGTGCCAGCAGTCCGCTAGGGGACTACGAGCAGTACTTC. This sequence encodes CASSPLGDYEQYF.

A few counts support this clone. The chain carries TRBV9 and TRBJ1-2; tentative D call: TRBD1 (5 bases). CDR1 is SGDLS and CDR2 is YYNGEE in the germline V gene. V was pared by 1 base and J by 8 bases, with 21 bases between. The CDR3 is made up of 16 amino acids. CDR3 protein: CASSVQGRQVPGGYTF. The CDR3 DNA follows: TGTGCCAGCAGCGTACAGGGAAGGCAGGTTCCGGGAGGCTACACCTTC.

This clone showed up just a few times. The chain is built from TRBV7-8 and TRBJ1-5, with D perhaps matching TRBD1 (5 bases). CDR1 SGHVS and CDR2 FQNEAQ come from the germline V gene. V was shortened by 0 bases and J by 6 bases, with 9 bases between the two germline ends. CDR3 length: 14 residues. The CDR3 sequence is CASSLAQGSQPQHF. CDR3 in DNA: TGTGCCAGCAGCTTAGCGCAGGGAAGTCAGCCCCAGCATTTT.

This clone was counted a few times. The V gene is TRBV29-1, the J gene TRBJ2-1; TRBD2 agrees at 9 bases. The length of the CDR3 is 14 residues. The germline V gene encodes CDR1 SQVTM and CDR2 ANQGSEA. The trim removed 7 bases at V and 4 bases at J, leaving 8 bases unmatched. In nucleotides, the CDR3 is TGCAGCGCCATTAGCGGGAGTAGATACAATGAGCAGTTCTTC. Protein sequence: CSAISGSRYNEQFF.

CDR3 sequence: CASSRTGAGTKNIQYF. CDR3 coding DNA: TGTGCCAGCAGCCGAACAGGGGCGGGAACCAAAAACATTCAGTACTTC. This rearrangement joins TRBV5-6 to TRBJ2-4, with D possibly being TRBD1 (7 bases). The V and J ends lost 4 bases and 2 bases respectively, with 16 bases between them. CDR3 length: 16 amino acids. Germline V CDR1 and CDR2: SGHDT, YYEEEE.

This clone was observed a few times. V is TRBV7-2 and J is TRBJ2-6; tentatively, D is TRBD1 (6 bases). V was pared by 2 bases and J by 2 bases, with 7 bases between. The CDR3 runs to 15 residues. Germline CDR1 reads SGHTA; CDR2 reads FQGNSA. The CDR3 DNA is TGTGCCAGCAGCTTACAGGGGACTGGGGCCAACGTCCTGACTTTC. Translation gives CASSLQGTGANVLTF.

This clone turned up a few times. The CDR3 DNA is TGCACCAGCATCCGGGACGGCTACACCTTC. Residues: CTSIRDGYTF. The rearrangement links TRBV1 to TRBJ1-2. TRBV1 is designated a pseudogene. The CDR3 spans 10 residues.

This clone showed up just once. The chain employs TRBV27 and TRBJ1-1; D gene ambiguous. Germline V gene data show CDR1 as MNHEY and CDR2 as SMNVEV (reference sequence). The CDR3 has 13 residues. The V end was cut by 2 bases, the J end by 0 bases, with 4 bases between. CDR3 in DNA: TGTGCCAGCAGTTTAGGACTGAACACTGAAGCTTTCTTT. This sequence encodes CASSLGLNTEAFF.

The J gene is TRBJ2-3, the V gene TRBV5-1, with TRBD1 matching 10 bases. Germline values: CDR1 SGHRS, CDR2 YFSETQ. The CDR3 is 15 amino acids. The ends lost 6 bases at V and 8 bases at J; junction bases unmatched: 12. The CDR3 loop reads CASKETGGLSSTQYF. The DNA for the CDR3 is TGCGCCAGCAAAGAGACAGGGGGCTTAAGTAGTACGCAGTATTTT.

The chain couples TRBV10-3 to TRBJ1-2; D perhaps matches TRBD1 (5 bases). Trimming pared 5 bases from V and 6 bases from J, leaving 13 bases between. This CDR3 is built from 13 residues. Germline V CDR1 and CDR2: ENHRY, SYGVKD. CDR3 in amino acids: CAISLDGADGYTF. CDR3 DNA sequence: TGTGCCATCAGTTTGGACGGGGCGGATGGCTACACCTTC.

The chain carries TRBV6-1 and TRBJ2-5; D remains unclear. The V and J ends lost 8 bases and 5 bases respectively, with 9 bases between them. Germline V lookup: CDR1 MNHNS, CDR2 SASEGT. The CDR3 length is 11 residues. The CDR3 nucleotides are TGTGCCAGCGGATCACAGGAGACCCAGTACTTC. Amino acid sequence: CASGSQETQYF.

V gene TRBV6-5 combines with J gene TRBJ2-7; D unresolved. Looked up from germline, CDR1 is MNHEY and CDR2 is SVGAGI. The CDR3 spans 14 residues. The ends were cut back, 5 bases at V and 0 bases at J, with 11 bases in the middle. The CDR3 nucleotides are TGTGCCAGCAGTCGATCCCCTGCCTCCTACGAGCAGTACTTC. The encoded protein is CASSRSPASYEQYF.